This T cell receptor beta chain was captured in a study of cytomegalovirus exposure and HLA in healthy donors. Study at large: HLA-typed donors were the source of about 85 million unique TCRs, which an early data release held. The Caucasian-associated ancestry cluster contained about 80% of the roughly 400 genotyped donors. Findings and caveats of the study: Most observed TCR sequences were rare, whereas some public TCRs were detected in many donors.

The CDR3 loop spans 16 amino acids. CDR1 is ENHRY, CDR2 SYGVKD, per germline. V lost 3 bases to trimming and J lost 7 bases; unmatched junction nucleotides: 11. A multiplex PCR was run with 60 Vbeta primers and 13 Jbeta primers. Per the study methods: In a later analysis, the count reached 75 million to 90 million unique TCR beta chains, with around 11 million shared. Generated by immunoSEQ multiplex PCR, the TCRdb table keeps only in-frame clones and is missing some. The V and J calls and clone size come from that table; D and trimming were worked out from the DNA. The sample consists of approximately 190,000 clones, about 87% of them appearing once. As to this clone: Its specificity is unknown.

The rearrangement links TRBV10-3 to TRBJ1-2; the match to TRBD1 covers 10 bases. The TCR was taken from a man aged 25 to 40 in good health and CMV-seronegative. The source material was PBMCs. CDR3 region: CAISEGQGGGLGGYTF. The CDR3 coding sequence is TGTGCCATCAGTGAAGGACAGGGGGGTGGTTTAGGTGGCTACACCTTC.